This T cell receptor (beta chain) was observed in a study of CXCR3-negative and CXCR3-positive naive CD8 T cells. Whole-study results and caveats: Researchers report that CXCR3-positive naive cells carry more hydrophobic TRB CDR3s than CXCR3-negative naive cells. Memory CD8+ cells showed much lower diversity, while both naive subsets were comparably high.

CDR1 and CDR2 from the germline V gene are SQVTM and ANQGSEA. The CDR3 extends over 12 amino acids. UMI labels and 5' RACE were used to prepare the TRB cDNA libraries. Reprocessing the 5' RACE reads, TCRdb reports a single entry for every CDR3 protein and omits DNA. This sample contains just under 65,000 distinct CDR3 sequences. A remark on this clonotype: Its antigen is as yet unknown.

The study sorted every CD8+ T cell subset in triplicate at 280,000 or so cells each. The chain links TRBV29-1 to TRBJ1-1; TCRdb lists TRBD1, though no DNA is available to test this call. Material for sequencing was naive CXCR3+ CD8+ T cells from blood. Subset of the sample: CD45RO-CCR7+CD27+CD95- naive CD8+ T cells expressing CXCR3 (TNR3+). This clonotype was obtained from a human donor in good health. Some clones in this sample may be carry-over from other donors' samples. CDR3 residues: CSAKQGFSEAFF. Full variable domain (missing parts from reference TRBV29-1 and TRBJ1-1): SAVISQKPSRDICQRGTSLTIQCQVDSQVTMMFWYRQQPGQSLTLIATANQGSEATYESGFVIDKFPISRPNLTFSTLTVSNMSPEDSSIYLCSAKQGFSEAFFGQGTRLTVV.